The source of this T cell receptor beta chain is a study of breast tumors, draining lymph nodes, adjacent tissues. General study findings and limits: Tumor and nontumor repertoires were significantly more similar in luminal-like than in basal-like breast cancer. Tumors had less TCR diversity than lymph nodes, more than nontumor tissue. Findings are consistent with lymph node origin and intratumoral expansion of most tumor T cells. That most tumor T cells come from lymph nodes remained unproven.

J lost 11 bases, V lost 3 bases, and 6 bases had no gene match. The CDR3 spans 14 residues. Looked up from germline, CDR1 is MGHRA and CDR2 is YSYEKL. TCRdb recomputed calls from the multiplex PCR reads with MiXCR, one row per CDR3 protein. The profile shows 200,000 to 300,000 distinct CDR3 sequences, under 35% of them singletons. This clonotype was recorded at least ten times. Its specificity is not known. Samples came from axillary lymph nodes draining the breast cancer. The chain recombines TRBV4-1 with TRBJ1-6, with 8 bases fitting TRBD1. The sequencing sample was made of axillary lymph node tissue. The receptor was isolated from a female donor with breast cancer. Some clones in this sample may be carry-over from other donors' samples. CDR3 protein: CASSQTGVWTPLHF. CDR3 coding DNA: TGCGCCAGCAGCCAGACAGGGGTCTGGACACCCCTCCACTTT.